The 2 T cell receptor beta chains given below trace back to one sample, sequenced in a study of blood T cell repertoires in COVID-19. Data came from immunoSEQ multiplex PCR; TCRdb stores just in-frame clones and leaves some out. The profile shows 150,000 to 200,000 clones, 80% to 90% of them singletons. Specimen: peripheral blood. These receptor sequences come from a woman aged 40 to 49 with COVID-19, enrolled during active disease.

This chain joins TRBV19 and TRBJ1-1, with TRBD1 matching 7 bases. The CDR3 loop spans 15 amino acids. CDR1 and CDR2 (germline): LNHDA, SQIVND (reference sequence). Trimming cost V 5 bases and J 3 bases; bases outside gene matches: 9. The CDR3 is CASSFPGTVDTEAFF. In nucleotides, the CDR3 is TGTGCCAGTAGTTTCCCCGGGACAGTCGACACTGAAGCTTTCTTT.

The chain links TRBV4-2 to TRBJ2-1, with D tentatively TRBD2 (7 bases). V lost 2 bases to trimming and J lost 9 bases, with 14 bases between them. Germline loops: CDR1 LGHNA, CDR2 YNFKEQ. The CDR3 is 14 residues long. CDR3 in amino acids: CASSQRGGRLEQFF. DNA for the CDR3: TGTGCCAGCAGCCAAAGGGGGGGACGTCTTGAGCAGTTCTTC.